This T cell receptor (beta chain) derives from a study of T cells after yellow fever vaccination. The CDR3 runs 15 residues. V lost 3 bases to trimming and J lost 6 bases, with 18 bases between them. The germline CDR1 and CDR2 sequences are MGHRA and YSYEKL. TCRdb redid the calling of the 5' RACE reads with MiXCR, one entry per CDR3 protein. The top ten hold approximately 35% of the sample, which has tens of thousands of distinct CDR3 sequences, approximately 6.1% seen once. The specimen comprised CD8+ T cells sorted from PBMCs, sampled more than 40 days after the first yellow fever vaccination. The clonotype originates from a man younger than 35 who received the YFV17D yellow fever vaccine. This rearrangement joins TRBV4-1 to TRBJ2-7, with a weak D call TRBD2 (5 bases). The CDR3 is CASSQTSEAPREQYF. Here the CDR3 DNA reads TGCGCCAGCAGCCAGACCTCGGAGGCCCCTCGCGAGCAGTACTTC.